What follows are 2 T cell receptor beta chains derived from one specimen sequenced in a study of CD8 T cells in Susac syndrome. Reverse transcription of 0.5 to 1 ug RNA was performed with random hexamers. TCRdb used MiXCR to reprocess the immunoSEQ multiplex PCR reads, holding one entry per CDR3 protein. The data hold 250,000 to 300,000 distinct CDR3 sequences, with 70% to 90% observed a single time. Sequencing input: CD8+ T cells from PBMCs. These receptors were obtained from a human donor with multiple sclerosis.

V gene TRBV7-9 combines with J gene TRBJ2-1; D is unclear. This CDR3 spans 14 amino acids. The V end was cut by 5 bases, the J end by 5 bases, with 13 bases between. Germline lookup yields CDR1 SEHNR and CDR2 FQNEAQ (reference sequence). CDR3: CASSPKARDNEQFF. The DNA of the CDR3 is TGTGCCAGCAGCCCAAAGGCTAGAGACAATGAGCAGTTCTTC.

In this sample, this clonotype turned up once. The V gene is TRBV4-1, the J gene TRBJ2-7, with 7 bases aligning to TRBD1. The CDR3 contains 15 residues. Germline V gene lookup returns CDR1 MGHRA and CDR2 YSYEKL. V shed 5 bases and J 5 bases; nucleotides not matched to a gene: 12. CDR3 coding DNA: TGCGCCAGCAGCGTTCGACAGGGCAGTAATAACGAGCAGTACTTC. It encodes CASSVRQGSNNEQYF.